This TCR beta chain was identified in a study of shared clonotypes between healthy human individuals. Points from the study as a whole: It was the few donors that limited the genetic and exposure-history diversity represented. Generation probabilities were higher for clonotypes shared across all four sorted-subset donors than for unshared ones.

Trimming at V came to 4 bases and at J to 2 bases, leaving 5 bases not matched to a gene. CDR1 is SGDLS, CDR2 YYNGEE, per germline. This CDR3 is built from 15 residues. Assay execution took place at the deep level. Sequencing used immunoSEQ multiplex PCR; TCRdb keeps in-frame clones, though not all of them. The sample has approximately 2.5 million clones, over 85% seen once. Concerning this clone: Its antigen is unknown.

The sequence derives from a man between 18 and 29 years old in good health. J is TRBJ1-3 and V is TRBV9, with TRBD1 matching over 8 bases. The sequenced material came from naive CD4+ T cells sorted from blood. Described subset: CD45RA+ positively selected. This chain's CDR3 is CASSPTDRAGNTIYF. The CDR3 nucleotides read TGTGCCAGCAGCCCCACGGACAGGGCTGGAAACACCATATATTTT. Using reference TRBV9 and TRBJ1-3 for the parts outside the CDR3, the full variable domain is DSGVTQTPKHLITATGQRVTLRCSPRSGDLSVYWYQQSLDQGLQFLIQYYNGEERAKGNILERFSAQQFPDLHSELNLSSLELGDSALYFCASSPTDRAGNTIYFGEGSWLTVV.